A single sample gave rise to the 22 T cell receptor beta chains below, sequenced in a study of shared clonotypes between healthy human individuals. Data came from immunoSEQ multiplex PCR; TCRdb stores just in-frame clones and leaves some out. The sample records roughly 640,000 clones, over 65% being singletons. The material sequenced was memory CD4+ T cells sorted from blood. This sample's subset: CD45RA-negative fraction. These receptors came from a woman under 40 in good health.

CDR3: CASSLRYGAPLNAYEQYF. The CDR3 coding sequence is TGTGCCAGCAGCTTGCGGTATGGGGCACCTTTAAATGCCTACGAGCAGTACTTC. The chain employs TRBV5-5 and TRBJ2-7; tentative D call: TRBD1 (5 bases). The CDR3 sequence is 18 residues long. Germline assignment: CDR1 SGHKS and CDR2 YYEKEE (reference sequence). V was cut by 1 base and J by 2 bases, with 22 bases left in between.

The gene calls are TRBV6-5 and TRBJ2-7, with D possibly TRBD2 on 7 matching bases. This CDR3 comprises 15 residues. The germline CDR1 and CDR2 sequences are MNHEY and SVGAGI. V was trimmed by 0 bases and J by 4 bases, leaving 13 bases between them. CDR3 DNA sequence: TGTGCCAGCAGTTACTCAAGGGGAGGGGGGTACGAGCAGTACTTC. Its translation is CASSYSRGGGYEQYF.

The J gene is TRBJ2-2, the V gene TRBV7-9; unclear D gene. The CDR3 is 12 amino acids. Germline loops: CDR1 SEHNR, CDR2 FQNEAQ (reference sequence). Trimming shortened V by 4 bases and J by 6 bases, and 6 bases separated the two germline ends. The CDR3, as DNA: TGTGCCAGCAGCTCCCGGGCCGGGGAGCTGTTTTTT. Its translation is CASSSRAGELFF.

The chain uses TRBV11-2 and TRBJ1-4; TRBD1 is a possible D gene (5 bases). This CDR3 has 12 residues. Germline V gene sequence: CDR1 SGHAT, CDR2 FQNNGV. The CDR3 nucleotides are TGTGTCTCGTCGGGGGTGGGTGAAAAACTGTTTTTT. It codes for CVSSGVGEKLFF.

As regards this clone: Within the sample, other DNA sequences also encode this same CDR3. The J gene is TRBJ1-2, the V gene TRBV2, with D possibly being TRBD1 (6 bases). This CDR3 has 14 amino acids. The germline V and J ends were trimmed by 2 bases and 2 bases, with 9 bases remaining between them. The germline V gene has CDR1 SNHLY and CDR2 FYNNEI. The CDR3 coding sequence is TGTGCCAGCAGTGAACGGGGGCTCAACTATGGCTACACCTTC. Translating it yields CASSERGLNYGYTF.

The V gene is TRBV7-8, the J gene TRBJ2-7; 8 positions match TRBD1. There are 15 residues in the CDR3. The ends lost 5 bases at V and 5 bases at J; junction bases unmatched: 11. In germline, CDR1 is SGHVS, CDR2 FQNEAQ. The CDR3 loop reads CASSNRDRRLDEQYF. Here the CDR3 DNA reads TGTGCCAGCAGCAACCGGGACAGGCGACTAGACGAGCAGTACTTC.

This chain uses TRBV28 with TRBJ1-3; D is perhaps TRBD1 (5 bases). The CDR3 contains 15 residues. Germline V CDR1 and CDR2: MDHEN, SYDVKM. V lost 5 bases to trimming and J lost 4 bases, with 15 bases between them. The CDR3 nucleotides read TGTGCCAGCAGTCTAAGCCGGGACGGCGGAAACACCATATATTTT. Protein: CASSLSRDGGNTIYF.

The rearrangement joins TRBV10-3 to TRBJ2-1; D is ambiguous. CDR1 is ENHRY and CDR2 is SYGVKD in the germline V gene. The CDR3 sequence is 11 residues long. Trimming removed 11 bases from V and 7 bases from J, with 12 bases in between. The CDR3 loop reads CAASSVNEQFF. The CDR3 DNA reads as TGTGCCGCAAGCTCGGTGAATGAGCAGTTCTTC.

The chain uses TRBV6-1 and TRBJ1-1; TRBD1 matches 8 bases. The CDR3 spans 15 residues. In germline, CDR1 is MNHNS, CDR2 SASEGT. V gave up 4 bases and J gave up 6 bases; unmatched junction bases: 10. The CDR3 loop is CASSVNPTGDAEAFF. The CDR3 DNA sequence: TGTGCCAGCAGTGTTAACCCGACAGGGGATGCTGAAGCTTTCTTT.

The chain couples TRBV10-3 to TRBJ2-3; D might be TRBD2 (6 bases). This CDR3 spans 16 amino acids. Trimming cost V 0 bases and J 6 bases, with 16 bases left between them. Per germline, CDR1 ENHRY and CDR2 SYGVKD. Here the CDR3 DNA reads TGTGCCATCAGTGAGTCGAAAGGGGCCGCGGGGGATACGCAGTATTTT. Encoded protein: CAISESKGAAGDTQYF.

In this sample, this clone turned up a few times. V gene TRBV7-8 combines with J gene TRBJ2-1; D is possibly TRBD2 (5 bases). This CDR3 has 17 amino acids. The germline V gene has CDR1 SGHVS and CDR2 FQNEAQ. V was clipped by 5 bases and J by 6 bases, with 23 bases between them. The CDR3 loop is CASSPILARVGGNEQFF. The CDR3 bases are TGTGCCAGCAGCCCTATACTTGCTCGAGTCGGAGGCAATGAGCAGTTCTTC.

The rearrangement uses TRBV5-1 and TRBJ1-5; D is ambiguous. The CDR3 loop spans 16 amino acids. V was shortened by 7 bases and J by 0 bases, with 17 bases between the two germline ends. Germline loops: CDR1 SGHRS, CDR2 YFSETQ. The CDR3 loop reads CASAREEGNSNQPQHF. CDR3 nucleotide sequence: TGCGCCAGCGCCCGGGAAGAGGGAAATAGCAATCAGCCCCAGCATTTT. Filled out from reference TRBV5-1 and TRBJ1-5, the complete variable domain reads KAGVTQTPRYLIKTRGQQVTLSCSPISGHRSVSWYQQTPGQGLQFLFEYFSETQRNKGNFPGRFSGRQFSNSRSEMNVSTLELGDSALYLCASAREEGNSNQPQHFGDGTRLSIL.

The CDR3 DNA reads TGCGCCAGCAGTCAATCGAGGCGGGCGGGGACCCAAGAGACCCAGTACTTC. Translating it yields CASSQSRRAGTQETQYF. The gene calls are TRBV23-1 and TRBJ2-5; the D gene is possibly TRBD2 (6 bases). TRBV23-1 qualifies as an ORF whose function is uncertain. The CDR3 consists of 17 residues. V shed 0 bases and J shed 1 base, with 15 bases lying between them.

The chain has TRBV9 and TRBJ1-1; D is unresolved. The CDR3 totals 15 residues. Germline CDR1 SGDLS, CDR2 YYNGEE. Between the trimmed V and J ends, which lost 0 bases and 2 bases, there was a span of 11 bases. CDR3 sequence reads: CASSVEGIPNTEAFF. The CDR3 nucleotides are TGTGCCAGCAGCGTAGAAGGGATCCCAAACACTGAAGCTTTCTTT.

This clone was seen once. This chain uses TRBV29-1 with TRBJ1-2, with 7 positions matching TRBD1. V lost 1 base and J lost 2; bases outside the gene matches: 7. Germline CDR1 reads SQVTM; CDR2 reads ANQGSEA. The CDR3 covers 15 residues. The CDR3 sequence: CSVEGQGSANYGYTF. The DNA of the CDR3 is TGCAGCGTTGAAGGACAGGGCTCAGCCAACTATGGCTACACCTTC. The whole variable domain, filled in from reference TRBV29-1 and TRBJ1-2, reads SAVISQKPSRDICQRGTSLTIQCQVDSQVTMMFWYRQQPGQSLTLIATANQGSEATYESGFVIDKFPISRPNLTFSTLTVSNMSPEDSSIYLCSVEGQGSANYGYTFGSGTRLTVV.

The chain recombines TRBV30 with TRBJ2-5; possible D gene TRBD2, 6 bases. CDR1 GTSNPN and CDR2 SVGIG come from the germline V gene (reference sequence). The CDR3 contains 13 residues. V was trimmed by 7 bases and J by 4 bases, leaving 16 bases between them. CDR3 in amino acids: CAYERGAGETQYF. The CDR3 DNA reads as TGTGCCTATGAAAGGGGAGCGGGAGAGACCCAGTACTTC.

The J gene is TRBJ1-4, the V gene TRBV27; unclear D gene. The V and J ends lost 1 base and 8 bases respectively, with 11 bases between them. Germline V CDR1 and CDR2: MNHEY, SMNVEV (reference sequence). The CDR3 sequence is 14 residues long. CDR3 DNA sequence: TGTGCCAGCAGTTTATGGGGTAGTTCGGAAAAACTGTTTTTT. Residues: CASSLWGSSEKLFF. The complete variable domain, with remaining parts taken from reference TRBV27 and TRBJ1-4, reads EAQVTQNPRYLITVTGKKLTVTCSQNMNHEYMSWYRQDPGLGLRQIYYSMNVEVTDKGDVPEGYKVSRKEKRNFPLILESPSPNQTSLYFCASSLWGSSEKLFFGSGTQLSVL.

CDR3 coding DNA: TGTGCCAGTAGTGTAAGGGCCGGCGGTAGCGGTACCTACAATGAGCAGTTCTTC. Translating it yields CASSVRAGGSGTYNEQFF. The chain joins TRBV19 to TRBJ2-1; D possibly corresponds to TRBD2 (6 bases). The V end was cut by 5 bases, the J end by 2 bases, with 22 bases between. The CDR3 has 18 residues. CDR1 and CDR2 from the germline V gene are LNHDA and SQIVND (reference sequence).

The V call is TRBV5-4, the J call TRBJ1-2; D is ambiguous. Per germline, CDR1 SGHNT and CDR2 YYREEE (reference sequence). Between the trimmed V and J ends, which lost 0 bases and 2 bases, there was a span of 8 bases. This CDR3 is built from 14 residues. CDR3 residues: CASSLVGVNYGYTF. In DNA, the CDR3 is TGTGCCAGCAGCTTGGTCGGTGTCAACTATGGCTACACCTTC.

The J gene is TRBJ2-5, the V gene TRBV7-9; D remains unclear. Trimming stripped 8 bases from V and 2 bases from J, with 6 bases between. Germline CDR1 and CDR2: SEHNR and FQNEAQ (reference sequence). The CDR3 length is 11 residues. The CDR3 loop is CASGSQETQYF. The CDR3 region has the DNA TGTGCCAGCGGAAGTCAAGAGACCCAGTACTTC.

On this clone itself: One end of the junction varies from germline; a read error may be responsible. The CDR3 DNA reads as TGTGCCAGCAGTTTGGGACAGGGCTCCCTAGCTACGGCAAAACTGTTTTTT. This encodes CASSLGQGSLATAKLFF. The chain recombines TRBV5-4 with TRBJ1-4; 9 nucleotides line up with TRBD1. The length of the CDR3 is 17 residues. Germline CDR1 SGHNT, CDR2 YYREEE (reference sequence).

The chain uses TRBV28 and TRBJ2-1; TRBD2 matches 11 bases. V lost 5 bases and J lost 8; bases outside the gene matches: 11. CDR1 is MDHEN and CDR2 is SYDVKM in the germline V gene. CDR3 length equals 16 residues. CDR3 amino acids: CASSAPIAGGPDEQFF. CDR3 DNA: TGTGCCAGCAGTGCTCCGATAGCGGGAGGGCCCGATGAGCAGTTCTTC.